Below are 6 T cell receptor beta chains sequenced from a single sample in a study of beta chain features in type 1 diabetes. Expressed TCRB transcripts got sequenced, as all isolated RNA was reverse transcribed. Generated by immunoSEQ multiplex PCR, the TCRdb table keeps only in-frame clones and is missing some. The data show around 300,000 clones, about 14% seen once. Sequencing was carried out using central memory CD4+ T cells from blood. These receptors were taken from a man aged 25-45 years in good health.

This clone showed up just a few times. The V and J genes are TRBV15 and TRBJ1-5; no definite D call. The germline V and J ends were trimmed by 0 bases and 5 bases, with 5 bases remaining between them. The CDR3 runs to 13 residues. CDR1 is LNHNV and CDR2 is YYDKDF in the germline V gene (reference sequence). CDR3: CATSRDTHQPQHF. The CDR3 DNA sequence: TGTGCCACCAGCAGAGACACCCATCAGCCCCAGCATTTT.

The chain links TRBV29-1 to TRBJ2-1, with no clear D. The ends were cut back, 4 bases at V and 6 bases at J, with 10 bases in the middle. The CDR3 spans 12 residues. CDR1 and CDR2 from the germline V gene are SQVTM and ANQGSEA. The CDR3 loop reads CSVGKGFNEQFF. In nucleotides, the CDR3 is TGCAGCGTTGGAAAGGGTTTCAATGAGCAGTTCTTC.

The genes are TRBV7-3 and TRBJ2-1; TRBD2 matches 8 bases. Germline CDR1 and CDR2: SGHTA and FQGTGA. V dropped 3 bases and J dropped 6; count of bases not matched to a gene: 7. The length of the CDR3 is 15 residues. CDR3 residues: CASSFESGSSNEQFF. The CDR3 nucleotides are TGTGCCAGCAGCTTCGAGAGCGGGAGTTCCAATGAGCAGTTCTTC.

The chain combines TRBV6-1 with TRBJ2-2, with D possibly being TRBD1 or TRBD2 (6 bases each). This CDR3 comprises 12 residues. V dropped 7 bases and J dropped 6 bases, with 9 bases sitting between them. The germline V gene has CDR1 MNHNS and CDR2 SASEGT. The CDR3, as DNA: TGTGCCAGCAAGGGGGGAGCCGGGGAGCTGTTTTTT. It is translated as CASKGGAGELFF.

Only a few counts were recorded for this clone. The chain is built from TRBV9 and TRBJ2-5, with 10 positions matching TRBD2. Germline CDR1 SGDLS, CDR2 YYNGEE. J lost 2 bases, V lost 3 bases, and 7 bases had no gene match. The CDR3 totals 16 residues. This CDR3 reads CASSALSGGPQETQYF. The CDR3, as DNA: TGTGCCAGCAGCGCCCTTAGCGGGGGGCCACAAGAGACCCAGTACTTC.

This clone was counted a few times. The gene calls are TRBV7-8 and TRBJ1-2, with 7 bases aligning to TRBD1. Per germline, CDR1 SGHVS and CDR2 FQNEAQ. After removal of 4 bases from V and 4 bases from J, the junction contained 6 bases not matched to a gene. The CDR3 totals 14 residues. The CDR3 nucleotides are TGTGCCAGCAGCTCACGGACAGGTCCCTATGGCTACACCTTC. Translating it yields CASSSRTGPYGYTF.